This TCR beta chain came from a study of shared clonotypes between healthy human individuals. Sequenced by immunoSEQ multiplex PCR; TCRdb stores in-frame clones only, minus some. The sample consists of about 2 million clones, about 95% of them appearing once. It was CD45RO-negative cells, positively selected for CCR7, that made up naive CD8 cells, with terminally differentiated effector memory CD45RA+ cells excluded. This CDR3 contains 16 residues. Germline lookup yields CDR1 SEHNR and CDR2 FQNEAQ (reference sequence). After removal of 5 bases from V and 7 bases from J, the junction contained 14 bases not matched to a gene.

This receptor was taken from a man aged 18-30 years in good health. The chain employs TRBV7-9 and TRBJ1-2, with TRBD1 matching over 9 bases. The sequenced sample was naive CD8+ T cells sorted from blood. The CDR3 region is CASSARTGDNRFGYTF. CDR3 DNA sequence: TGTGCCAGCAGCGCCCGGACAGGGGACAACAGGTTTGGCTACACCTTC.